The 28 T cell receptor beta chains below all came from one sample that was sequenced in a study of T-cell memory formation after mild COVID-19. Each CDR3 protein gets one entry after TCRdb re-called the 5' RACE reads with MiXCR. This table has roughly 250,000 distinct CDR3 sequences, roughly 17% appearing once. Sequencing input: PBMCs or a T cell subset sorted from them (not recorded which). The receptors originated from a man aged 18-30 years who had mild COVID-19 (a few samples of this study predate the infection). Cell type and time point are not known.

This clonotype came up a few times. This chain uses TRBV7-2 with TRBJ2-1, with a possible D match to TRBD1 (5 bases). This CDR3 has 15 residues. Trimming cost V 1 base and J 5 bases, with 12 bases left between them. CDR1 and CDR2 from the germline V gene are SGHTA and FQGNSA. For the CDR3, the DNA is TGTGCCAGCAGCTTAGGGGGCCTCAATCACAATGAGCAGTTCTTC. Protein product: CASSLGGLNHNEQFF.

This sequence joins TRBV6-6 and TRBJ1-5; no definite D call. Looked up from germline, CDR1 is MNHNY and CDR2 is SVGAGI (reference sequence). V lost 6 bases and J lost 3, with 6 bases in between. This CDR3 comprises 12 residues. CDR3 coding DNA: TGTGCCAGCAGACCTTTCAATCAGCCCCAGCATTTT. Its protein is CASRPFNQPQHF.

This clonotype was seen only a few times. The chain links TRBV29-1 to TRBJ1-1, with a possible D match to TRBD1 (5 bases). The CDR3 is made up of 14 amino acids. V lost 0 bases, J lost 5 bases, and 13 bases lay in between. Per germline, CDR1 SQVTM and CDR2 ANQGSEA. The CDR3 sequence is CSVEEVAGQTEAFF. CDR3 bases: TGCAGCGTTGAAGAGGTAGCAGGGCAAACTGAAGCTTTCTTT. Combining the CDR3 with reference TRBV29-1 and TRBJ1-1 gives the whole variable domain SAVISQKPSRDICQRGTSLTIQCQVDSQVTMMFWYRQQPGQSLTLIATANQGSEATYESGFVIDKFPISRPNLTFSTLTVSNMSPEDSSIYLCSVEEVAGQTEAFFGQGTRLTVV.

This clonotype was recorded a few times. The chain joins TRBV5-6 to TRBJ2-1, with 7 nucleotides matching TRBD2. J gave up 0 bases and V 2 bases, and 8 bases lay outside the gene matches. CDR3 length equals 17 residues. The germline gives CDR1 SGHDT, CDR2 YYEEEE. Here the CDR3 reads CASSFGSGAYSYNEQFF. CDR3 bases: TGTGCCAGCAGCTTTGGGAGCGGGGCCTACTCCTACAATGAGCAGTTCTTC.

The sample holds a few counts of this clonotype. The chain uses TRBV5-1 and TRBJ2-3; D might be TRBD1 or TRBD2, each matching 6 bases. The CDR3 sequence is 16 residues long. CDR1 and CDR2 from the germline V gene are SGHRS and YFSETQ. V was clipped by 7 bases and J by 2 bases, with 20 bases between them. The CDR3 reads CASHGLPGANTDTQYF. The CDR3 DNA is TGCGCCAGCCACGGTCTACCGGGGGCAAACACAGATACGCAGTATTTT.

The chain uses TRBV29-1 and TRBJ2-5; D may match TRBD1 or TRBD2 (6 bases each). The CDR3 consists of 14 residues. Germline V gene lookup returns CDR1 SQVTM and CDR2 ANQGSEA. Trimming took 6 bases from V and 2 from J, leaving 16 bases between them. In DNA, the CDR3 is TGCAGCGTGGGGGCAGGCGGGGCTCAAGAGACCCAGTACTTC. Its protein is CSVGAGGAQETQYF.

The sample holds a few counts of this clonotype. The chain recombines TRBV15 with TRBJ2-2, with D hard to call. CDR3 length equals 13 residues. Germline CDR1 is LNHNV and CDR2 is YYDKDF (reference sequence). With 3 bases removed from V and 4 bases from J, the gap between germline ends came to 6 bases. This chain's CDR3 is CATSSRSTGELFF. The CDR3, as DNA: TGTGCCACCAGCAGCCGCTCCACCGGGGAGCTGTTTTTT.

This clonotype was recorded a few times. The V call is TRBV7-6, the J call TRBJ2-1, with 8 bases matching TRBD2. Germline V gives CDR1 SGHVS, CDR2 FNYEAQ. This CDR3 comprises 15 residues. After removal of 3 bases from V and 3 bases from J, the junction contained 4 bases not matched to a gene. The CDR3 here is CASSLERGIYNEQFF. CDR3 DNA sequence: TGTGCCAGCAGCTTGGAGCGGGGGATCTACAATGAGCAGTTCTTC.

The chain has TRBV3-1 and TRBJ2-7; the D gene is possibly TRBD1 (6 bases). The V gene's germline CDR1 is LGHDT and CDR2 YNNKEL (reference sequence). The V and J ends lost 4 bases and 1 base respectively, with 11 bases between them. The CDR3 covers 14 residues. The CDR3 here is CASSPRDMSYEQYF. Here the CDR3 DNA reads TGTGCCAGCAGCCCCCGGGACATGTCCTACGAGCAGTACTTC.

This clonotype was found a few times. The J gene is TRBJ1-2, the V gene TRBV12-3 or TRBV12-4; D not resolved. Trimming removed 3 bases from V and 11 bases from J, with 10 bases in between. This CDR3 comprises 11 residues. As DNA, the CDR3 is TGTGCCAGCAGTTTCGGAGTTGGGTACACCTTC. It codes for CASSFGVGYTF.

A remark on this clonotype: One end of the junction is discordant with germline, which a read error may explain. The chain is built from TRBV4-3 and TRBJ1-3; no clear D. This CDR3 comprises 15 residues. The germline CDR1 and CDR2 sequences are LGHNA and YSLEER. This CDR3 is CASTQDNGRGNTIYF. The DNA of the CDR3 is TGCGCCAGCACCCAAGATAACGGGCGGGGAAACACCATATATTTT.

In this sample, this clonotype turned up a few times. The V call is TRBV7-2, the J call TRBJ1-1; TRBD1 matches 9 bases. The trim removed 5 bases at V and 7 bases at J, leaving 8 bases unmatched. Germline values: CDR1 SGHTA, CDR2 FQGNSA. This CDR3 spans 14 amino acids. CDR3 protein: CASSPRQGVDEAFF. The CDR3 coding sequence is TGTGCCAGCAGCCCCCGACAGGGGGTTGATGAAGCTTTCTTT.

The table lists this clonotype with a few counts. No DNA is shown, since the ends of the CDR3 on it are uncertain; the CDR3 is the one TCRdb lists. This chain uses TRBV20-1 with TRBJ1-1; the table's D call, TRBD1, was not checked against the DNA. The V gene's germline CDR1 is DFQATT and CDR2 SNEGSKA (reference sequence). The CDR3 totals 10 residues, both ends included. The CDR3 region is CSAVGTGTFF.

This clonotype appeared a few times. The V and J genes are TRBV27 and TRBJ2-5, with 9 positions matching TRBD2. The CDR3 consists of 17 residues. Germline CDR1 MNHEY, CDR2 SMNVEV (reference sequence). V gave up 0 bases and J gave up 2 bases; unmatched junction bases: 7. The CDR3 DNA follows: TGTGCCAGCAGTTTATCGCCACCGGGACTAGCTCAAGAGACCCAGTACTTC. Its protein is CASSLSPPGLAQETQYF.

This clonotype was seen more than once but under ten times. V gene TRBV18 combines with J gene TRBJ2-1; 7 nucleotides align to TRBD1. Germline CDR1 and CDR2: KGHSH and LQKENI. V lost 0 bases, J lost 7 bases, and 6 bases stayed unmatched. The CDR3 is made up of 15 amino acids. The chain's CDR3 is CASSPPDRLGNEQFF. The CDR3 nucleotides are TGTGCCAGCTCACCACCGGACAGGCTAGGGAATGAGCAGTTCTTC.

This clonotype turned up a few times. This rearrangement joins TRBV29-1 to TRBJ2-3; D call uncertain. CDR1 and CDR2 from the germline V gene are SQVTM and ANQGSEA. CDR3 length: 10 residues. V was shortened by 7 bases and J by 4 bases, with 6 bases between the two germline ends. CDR3 sequence (DNA): TGCAGCGGTCGGGCAGATACGCAGTATTTT. This gives the protein CSGRADTQYF.

This rearrangement joins TRBV9 to TRBJ2-1, with D maybe TRBD1 (5 bases). The CDR3 has 13 residues. The germline CDR1 and CDR2 sequences are SGDLS and YYNGEE. Between the trimmed V and J ends, which lost 0 bases and 8 bases, there was a span of 9 bases. CDR3 in amino acids: CASSVGGDDEQFF. CDR3 DNA sequence: TGTGCCAGCAGCGTAGGGGGCGACGATGAGCAGTTCTTC.

The rearrangement uses TRBV10-3 and TRBJ2-5; 8 positions match TRBD1. Trimming took 6 bases from V and 2 from J; bases not matched to a gene: 11. CDR1 and CDR2 from the germline V gene are ENHRY and SYGVKD. This CDR3 region has 16 residues. CDR3 DNA: TGTGCCATCAGAGACGGGACAGGTCGACATCAAGAGACCCAGTACTTC. Protein: CAIRDGTGRHQETQYF.

This clonotype has just a few counts. This sequence joins TRBV3-1 and TRBJ1-1, with D maybe TRBD1 (6 bases). The germline CDR1 and CDR2 sequences are LGHDT and YNNKEL (reference sequence). CDR3 length: 13 amino acids. The V gene lost 1 base and the J gene lost 7 bases, with 10 bases spanning the gap. Here the CDR3 reads CASSQVGGDEAFF. As DNA, the CDR3 is TGTGCCAGCAGCCAAGTAGGGGGGGATGAAGCTTTCTTT.

This clonotype has more than one count but fewer than ten. The rearrangement links TRBV7-2 to TRBJ2-7, with D unresolved. This CDR3 has 13 amino acids. V lost 4 bases and J lost 5, with 12 bases in between. The germline gives CDR1 SGHTA, CDR2 FQGNSA. The DNA of the CDR3 is TGTGCCAGCAGCTCCAGATTCGGTAACGAGCAGTACGTC. The encoded protein is CASSSRFGNEQYV.

The chain recombines TRBV7-6 with TRBJ2-3, with D hard to call. CDR3 size: 12 residues. V was shortened by 4 bases and J by 7 bases, with 9 bases between the two germline ends. CDR1 is SGHVS, CDR2 FNYEAQ, per germline. The CDR3 coding sequence is TGTGCCAGCAGCTCCGCCGGTAATACGCAGTATTTT. Its translation is CASSSAGNTQYF.

CDR3 region: CASRTAGANYGYTF. In DNA form, the CDR3 reads TGTGCCAGCAGGACGGCAGGGGCTAACTATGGCTACACCTTC. The chain combines TRBV6-5 with TRBJ1-2; D is perhaps TRBD1 (6 bases). Germline CDR1 is MNHEY and CDR2 is SVGAGI. The CDR3 extends over 14 amino acids. The germline V and J ends were trimmed by 6 bases and 0 bases, with 11 bases remaining between them.

The chain is built from TRBV5-8 and TRBJ2-6; possible D gene TRBD1, 5 bases. Trimming shortened V by 1 base and J by 5 bases, and 13 bases separated the two germline ends. CDR3 length equals 16 residues. Germline loops: CDR1 SGHTS, CDR2 YDEGEE. CDR3 DNA: TGTGCCAGCAGCTTGTGGGGCTCTGTTAGGGCCAACGTCCTGACTTTC. It codes for CASSLWGSVRANVLTF.

V usage is TRBV9 and J usage is TRBJ2-1; 11 bases align to TRBD1. The CDR3 sequence is 15 residues long. V dropped 7 bases and J dropped 8; count of bases not matched to a gene: 11. Germline CDR1 SGDLS, CDR2 YYNGEE. The DNA for the CDR3 is TGTGCCAGCCGACTAGGACAGGGGGCGTCACATGAGCAGTTCTTC. Translated, it gives CASRLGQGASHEQFF.

This chain connects TRBV7-2 to TRBJ2-7, with D perhaps being TRBD1 or TRBD2 (6 bases each). CDR1 and CDR2 (germline): SGHTA, FQGNSA. This CDR3 contains 14 residues. Trimming pared 4 bases from V and 7 bases from J, leaving 17 bases between. The DNA for the CDR3 is TGTGCCAGCAGCTGGGCGTCGGGGGCTGGAGAGCAGTACGTC. Protein product: CASSWASGAGEQYV.

This chain joins TRBV10-1 and TRBJ2-7, with D tentatively TRBD1 (5 bases). Looked up from germline, CDR1 is WNHNN and CDR2 is SYGVQD (reference sequence). The CDR3 runs 13 residues. V was shortened by 3 bases and J by 3 bases, with 9 bases between the two germline ends. CDR3: CASSEGHRYEQYF. In nucleotides, the CDR3 is TGCGCCAGCAGTGAAGGACACCGCTACGAGCAGTACTTC.

In this sample, this clonotype turned up many times. The J gene is TRBJ2-5, the V gene TRBV5-1, with D uncertain. CDR3 size: 14 residues. CDR1 and CDR2 from the germline V gene are SGHRS and YFSETQ. The V end lost 3 bases, the J end lost 1 base, and 10 bases lay between the germline ends. CDR3 sequence (DNA): TGCGCCAGCAGCTGGCCCGTAGGCCAAGAGACCCAGTACTTC. Translation: CASSWPVGQETQYF.

The J gene is TRBJ1-4, the V gene TRBV6-5; TRBD1 is a possible D gene (5 bases). The V end was cut by 8 bases, the J end by 5 bases, with 12 bases between. The CDR3 contains 13 residues. Germline V gene lookup returns CDR1 MNHEY and CDR2 SVGAGI. The chain's CDR3 is CASGRGGNEKLFF. The CDR3 nucleotides are TGTGCCAGCGGGCGGGGGGGGAATGAAAAACTGTTTTTT.